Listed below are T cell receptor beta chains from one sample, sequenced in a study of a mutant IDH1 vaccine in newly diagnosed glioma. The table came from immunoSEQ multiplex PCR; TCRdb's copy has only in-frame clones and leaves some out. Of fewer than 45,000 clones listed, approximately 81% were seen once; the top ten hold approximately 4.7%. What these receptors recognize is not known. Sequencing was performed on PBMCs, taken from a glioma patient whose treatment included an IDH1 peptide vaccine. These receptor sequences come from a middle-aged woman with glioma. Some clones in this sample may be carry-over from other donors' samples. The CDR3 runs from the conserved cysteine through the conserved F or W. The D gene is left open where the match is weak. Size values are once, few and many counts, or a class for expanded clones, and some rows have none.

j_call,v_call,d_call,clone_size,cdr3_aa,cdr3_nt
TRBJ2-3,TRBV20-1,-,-,CSVESPDTQYF,TGCAGTGTAGAGTCCCCAGATACGCAGTATTTT
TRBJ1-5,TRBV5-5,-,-,CASSLVINQPQHF,TGTGCCAGCAGCTTGGTAATCAATCAGCCCCAGCATTTT
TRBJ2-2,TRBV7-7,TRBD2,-,CASSMGLAGVGVNTGELFF,TGTGCTAGCAGCATGGGACTAGCGGGAGTCGGGGTGAACACCGGGGAGCTGTTTTTT
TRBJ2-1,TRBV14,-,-,CASSRREDRPNEQFF,TGTGCCAGCAGCCGGCGGGAGGACAGGCCCAATGAGCAGTTCTTC
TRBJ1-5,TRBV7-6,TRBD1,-,CASSSRQGIGQPQHF,TGTGCCAGCAGCTCTCGACAGGGTATTGGGCAGCCCCAGCATTTT
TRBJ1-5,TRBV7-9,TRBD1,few,CASSGGTGAEPQHF,TGTGCCAGCAGCGGAGGGACAGGCGCGGAGCCCCAGCATTTT
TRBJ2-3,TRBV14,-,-,CASSARYTQYF,TGTGCCAGCAGCGCCCGTTATACGCAGTATTTT
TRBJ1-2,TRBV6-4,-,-,CASSSGYGYTF,TGTGCCAGCAGTTCAGGGTATGGCTACACCTTC
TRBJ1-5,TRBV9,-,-,CASGRSNQPQHF,TGTGCCAGCGGGCGGAGCAATCAGCCCCAGCATTTT
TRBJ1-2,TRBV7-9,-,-,CASSPVGGWNYGYTF,TGTGCCAGCAGCCCCGTAGGGGGATGGAACTATGGCTACACCTTC
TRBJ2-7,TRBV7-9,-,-,CATRGVSEQYF,TGTGCCACGAGGGGGGTTAGCGAGCAGTACTTC
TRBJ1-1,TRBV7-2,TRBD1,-,CASSLTGDDTEAFF,TGTGCCAGCAGCTTAACAGGGGACGACACTGAAGCTTTCTTT
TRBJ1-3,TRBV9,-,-,CASSVGAFGGSSGNTIYF,TGTGCCAGCAGCGTAGGAGCGTTCGGCGGGAGCTCTGGAAACACCATATATTTT
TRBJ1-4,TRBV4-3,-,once,CASSHYAGDREKLFF,TGCGCCAGCAGCCATTACGCAGGGGATCGGGAAAAACTGTTTTTT
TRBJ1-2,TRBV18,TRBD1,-,CASSLTNRGGGDGYTF,TGTGCCAGCTCACTAACCAACAGGGGAGGCGGGGATGGCTACACCTTC
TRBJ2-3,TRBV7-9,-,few,CASSPTRTDTQYF,TGTGCCAGCAGTCCCACCCGGACGGATACGCAGTATTTT
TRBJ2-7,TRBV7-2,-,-,CASSSSGAGEQYF,TGTGCCAGCAGCTCCTCCGGGGCAGGCGAGCAGTACTTC
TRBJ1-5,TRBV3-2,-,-,CASSWPQHF,TGTGCCAGCAGCTGGCCCCAGCATTTT
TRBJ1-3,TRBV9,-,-,CASSVATLGPSSGNTIYF,TGTGCCAGCAGCGTAGCTACGTTAGGTCCGAGCTCTGGAAACACCATATATTTT
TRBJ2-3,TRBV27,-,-,CAAGSTDTQYF,TGTGCCGCCGGGAGCACAGATACGCAGTATTTT
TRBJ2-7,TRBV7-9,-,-,CASSGGSTSYEQYF,TGTGCCAGCAGCGGCGGTAGTACCTCCTACGAGCAGTACTTC
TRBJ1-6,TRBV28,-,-,CASSWTPGFVDSPLHF,TGTGCCAGCAGTTGGACACCGGGTTTTGTGGATTCACCCCTCCACTTT
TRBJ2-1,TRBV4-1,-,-,CASSRIGGLTHNEQFF,TGCGCCAGCAGCCGAATTGGCGGACTAACCCACAATGAGCAGTTCTTC
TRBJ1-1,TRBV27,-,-,CASTPGRLNTEAFF,TGTGCCAGCACCCCGGGACGGTTGAACACTGAAGCTTTCTTT